The 26 T cell receptor beta chains in this list originate from one sample, sequenced in a study of radiation and T cells in renal cell carcinoma. Time point meaning: baseline pretreatment blood. Described treatment: 15 Gy SBRT to primary tumor, nephrectomy 4 weeks later. The data were produced by immunoSEQ multiplex PCR, yet TCRdb's version contains in-frame clones alone and is incomplete. Altogether 110,000 to 150,000 clones are present, around nine tenths being singletons, with the ten largest covering more than 10%. The sequencing here drew on blood, taken from a patient whose treatment included radiotherapy and nephrectomy. The receptors stem from a woman in her forties or fifties with renal cell carcinoma.

The genes are TRBV6-1 and TRBJ2-5; D may match TRBD1 or TRBD2 (5 bases each). Germline lookup yields CDR1 MNHNS and CDR2 SASEGT. With 4 bases removed from V and 5 bases from J, the gap between germline ends came to 23 bases. This CDR3 is 17 amino acids long. CDR3 DNA sequence: TGTGCCAGCAGTGGACGGGGACCGGCCCAAGTTTTGGAGACCCAGTACTTC. Its translation is CASSGRGPAQVLETQYF.

V usage is TRBV9 and J usage is TRBJ1-4; D is undetermined. This CDR3 is 15 amino acids long. V lost 0 bases to trimming and J lost 6 bases, with 12 bases between them. Germline values: CDR1 SGDLS, CDR2 YYNGEE. CDR3 sequence: CASSVGMGLDEKLFF. CDR3 DNA sequence: TGTGCCAGCAGCGTAGGTATGGGTTTGGATGAAAAACTGTTTTTT.

J is TRBJ1-5 and V is TRBV2; D is perhaps TRBD1 (5 bases). This CDR3 comprises 15 residues. Germline CDR1 SNHLY, CDR2 FYNNEI. V was cut by 1 base and J by 7 bases, with 14 bases left in between. The CDR3 here is CASSEGYKGNQPQHF. CDR3 sequence (DNA): TGTGCCAGCAGTGAAGGTTATAAGGGGAACCAGCCCCAGCATTTT.

The rearrangement links TRBV9 to TRBJ2-7; D tentatively reads TRBD1 or TRBD2 (5 bases each). Looked up from germline, CDR1 is SGDLS and CDR2 is YYNGEE. The CDR3 is 14 amino acids. Trimming left V 0 bases short and J 1 base short, with 8 bases between. This CDR3 is CASSVEGSSYEQYF. The DNA of the CDR3 is TGTGCCAGCAGCGTAGAGGGGAGTTCCTACGAGCAGTACTTC. Based on the CDR3 plus reference TRBV9 and TRBJ2-7, the full variable domain is DSGVTQTPKHLITATGQRVTLRCSPRSGDLSVYWYQQSLDQGLQFLIQYYNGEERAKGNILERFSAQQFPDLHSELNLSSLELGDSALYFCASSVEGSSYEQYFGPGTRLTVT.

V and J are TRBV5-4 and TRBJ2-3, with a possible D match to TRBD2 (6 bases). V gave up 3 bases and J gave up 8 bases, with 22 bases separating them. CDR1 and CDR2 (germline): SGHNT, YYREEE (reference sequence). The CDR3 has 16 residues. The CDR3 spells CASSWGAKGLGGTQYF. In DNA, the CDR3 is TGTGCCAGCAGCTGGGGTGCGAAGGGGTTGGGAGGTACGCAGTATTTT. The whole variable domain, remainder taken from reference TRBV5-4 and TRBJ2-3, is ETGVTQSPTHLIKTRGQQVTLRCSSQSGHNTVSWYQQALGQGPQFIFQYYREEENGRGNFPPRFSGLQFPNYSSELNVNALELDDSALYLCASSWGAKGLGGTQYFGPGTRLTVL.

This clone was seen once. The chain has TRBV6-6 and TRBJ2-7, with D hard to call. The V end was cut by 10 bases, the J end by 2 bases, with 18 bases between. In germline, CDR1 is MNHNY, CDR2 SVGAGI (reference sequence). This CDR3 contains 14 residues. The chain's CDR3 is CATKLAVSPYEQYF. Written as DNA, the CDR3 is TGTGCCACTAAACTCGCCGTCAGTCCCTACGAGCAGTACTTC.

The rearrangement uses TRBV19 and TRBJ1-1; perhaps TRBD1 as D (6 bases). The length of the CDR3 is 12 residues. CDR1 and CDR2 from the germline V gene are LNHDA and SQIVND (reference sequence). Trimming took 10 bases from V and 4 from J, leaving 13 bases between them. The CDR3 DNA is TGTGCCATCGCGACAGGCGGCACTGAAGCTTTCTTT. Its protein is CAIATGGTEAFF.

V gene TRBV10-3 combines with J gene TRBJ2-1; 7 nucleotides agree with TRBD2. The CDR3 runs 16 residues. Germline V lookup: CDR1 ENHRY, CDR2 SYGVKD. Unmatched junction bases numbered 5, after V lost 2 bases and J lost 1 base. The CDR3 reads CAISEGRGTSYNEQFF. DNA for the CDR3: TGTGCCATCAGTGAGGGGCGGGGGACGTCCTACAATGAGCAGTTCTTC.

This sequence joins TRBV7-8 and TRBJ2-3; D gene ambiguous. V gave up 2 bases and J gave up 6 bases, with 12 bases separating them. The CDR3 length is 14 residues. Germline V gene lookup returns CDR1 SGHVS and CDR2 FQNEAQ. Here the CDR3 DNA reads TGTGCCAGCAGCTTAAGACTCTCATTGGATACGCAGTATTTT. Protein sequence: CASSLRLSLDTQYF.

DNA for the CDR3: TGTGCCAGCAGTGAACTTCAGGGGCATCAGCCCCAGCATTTT. Protein sequence: CASSELQGHQPQHF. V and J are TRBV2 and TRBJ1-5, with a possible D match to TRBD1 (6 bases). Germline values: CDR1 SNHLY, CDR2 FYNNEI. The V end was cut by 2 bases, the J end by 5 bases, with 10 bases between. The CDR3 consists of 14 residues.

The genes are TRBV7-3 and TRBJ1-1, with D unresolved. V was pared by 4 bases and J by 0 bases, with 6 bases between. Germline loops: CDR1 SGHTA, CDR2 FQGTGA. CDR3 length equals 13 residues. CDR3 amino acids: CASSSLVNTEAFF. CDR3 bases: TGTGCCAGCAGCTCCCTGGTGAACACTGAAGCTTTCTTT.

V is TRBV6-5 and J is TRBJ1-2; 10 bases are a match to TRBD1. J was trimmed by 6 bases and V by 6 bases; bases with no gene match: 7. Germline CDR1 is MNHEY and CDR2 is SVGAGI. This CDR3 comprises 14 residues. For the CDR3, the DNA is TGTGCCAGCAGCCGAGGGACAGGGGCAGATGGCTACACCTTC. This sequence encodes CASSRGTGADGYTF.

This clone was observed a few times. This chain joins TRBV19 and TRBJ2-2; TRBD1 matches at 8 bases. After removal of 5 bases from V and 4 bases from J, the junction contained 6 bases not matched to a gene. The CDR3 length is 15 residues. Per the germline V gene, CDR1 is LNHDA and CDR2 is SQIVND (reference sequence). DNA of the CDR3: TGTGCCAGTAGTTTGCCGGGACAGGTCACCGGGGAGCTGTTTTTT. Its translation: CASSLPGQVTGELFF.

In its sample, this clone was seen a few times. The chain uses TRBV2 and TRBJ1-2; TRBD1 is a possible D gene (5 bases). Trimming cost V 7 bases and J 4 bases, with 19 bases left between them. The CDR3 is made up of 15 amino acids. The V gene's germline CDR1 is SNHLY and CDR2 FYNNEI. Written as DNA, the CDR3 is TGTGCCAGCATTCCCCATAACCCGGGGGGCTATGGCTACACCTTC. This codes for CASIPHNPGGYGYTF.

Worth noting for this clone: A junction end diverges from the germline sequence, so it may reflect a read error. The chain is built from TRBV7-7 and TRBJ2-1; D assignment may be TRBD1 or TRBD2 (5 bases each). The CDR3 covers 14 residues. CDR1 is SSHAT and CDR2 is FNYEAQ in the germline V gene (reference sequence). Here the CDR3 reads CASSPGPGPNQQFF. Here the CDR3 DNA reads TGTGCTAGCAGCCCCGGACCGGGACCCAATCAGCAGTTCTTC.

The V and J genes are TRBV5-1 and TRBJ2-5, with D tentatively TRBD2 (7 bases). Germline V gives CDR1 SGHRS, CDR2 YFSETQ. V was clipped by 2 bases and J by 5 bases, with 13 bases between them. The CDR3 consists of 14 residues. The CDR3 DNA sequence: TGCGCCAGCAGCTTAGGGGGGGTGTTGGAGACCCAGTACTTC. This codes for CASSLGGVLETQYF. Full variable domain (remainder filled in from reference TRBV5-1 and TRBJ2-5): KAGVTQTPRYLIKTRGQQVTLSCSPISGHRSVSWYQQTPGQGLQFLFEYFSETQRNKGNFPGRFSGRQFSNSRSEMNVSTLELGDSALYLCASSLGGVLETQYFGPGTRLLVL.

The genes are TRBV7-3 and TRBJ2-1, with TRBD2 matching over 11 bases. The CDR3 sequence is 15 residues long. Germline V CDR1 and CDR2: SGHTA, FQGTGA. Trimming removed 2 bases from V and 4 bases from J; junction bases left unmatched: 1. DNA of the CDR3: TGTGCCAGCAGCTTACTAGCGGGGGGTTACAATGAGCAGTTCTTC. Its protein product is CASSLLAGGYNEQFF.

The rearrangement uses TRBV5-4 and TRBJ1-2; D remains ambiguous. Trimming pared 4 bases from V and 4 bases from J, leaving 11 bases between. CDR1 and CDR2 (germline): SGHNT, YYREEE (reference sequence). The CDR3 is 13 residues long. This CDR3 reads CASSPRAPYGYTF. The CDR3 DNA reads TGTGCCAGCAGCCCCCGGGCCCCCTATGGCTACACCTTC.

The rearrangement uses TRBV2 and TRBJ1-2; TRBD1 is a possible D gene (6 bases). Deletions cut 8 bases from V and 3 bases from J, with 13 bases between. Germline V gene lookup returns CDR1 SNHLY and CDR2 FYNNEI. The CDR3 is 13 amino acids. CDR3 protein: CASSLQGDYGYTF. CDR3 in DNA: TGTGCCAGCTCTCTACAGGGTGACTATGGCTACACCTTC.

The V call is TRBV6-4, the J call TRBJ2-5, with a possible D match to TRBD1 (5 bases). This CDR3 has 15 residues. Trimming removed 3 bases from V and 0 bases from J, with 11 bases in between. Germline V gene sequence: CDR1 MRHNA, CDR2 SNTAGT. For the CDR3, the DNA is TGTGCCAGCAGTGAGGGTATAGGGGACCAAGAGACCCAGTACTTC. Translating gives CASSEGIGDQETQYF.

The genes are TRBV9 and TRBJ2-3; possibly TRBD2 for D (6 bases). The V end lost 0 bases, the J end lost 9 bases, and 11 bases lay between the germline ends. Germline assignment: CDR1 SGDLS and CDR2 YYNGEE. CDR3 size: 13 residues. CDR3 region: CASSVVSAGTQYF. For the CDR3, the DNA is TGTGCCAGCAGCGTAGTATCCGCGGGGACGCAGTATTTT.

This clone has a handful of counts. The chain couples TRBV5-1 to TRBJ2-7; 7 bases line up with TRBD1. CDR1 and CDR2 (germline): SGHRS, YFSETQ. This CDR3 spans 14 amino acids. Trimming cost V 4 bases and J 5 bases; bases outside gene matches: 9. CDR3: CASSHRDSRNEQYF. The CDR3 bases are TGCGCCAGCAGCCACCGGGACAGCCGGAACGAGCAGTACTTC.

For the CDR3, the DNA is TGTGCCAGCTCACCAGCTCGGACAGGGCAGTACGAGCAGTACTTC. The encoded protein is CASSPARTGQYEQYF. The V and J genes are TRBV18 and TRBJ2-7, with 8 bases aligning to TRBD1. Germline V gives CDR1 KGHSH, CDR2 LQKENI. Losses at the gene ends were 2 bases for V and 4 bases for J; bases not matched to a gene: 7. The CDR3 contains 15 residues.

This clone was detected only a few times. The genes are TRBV6-5 and TRBJ1-2, with TRBD1 matching over 7 bases. J was trimmed by 4 bases and V by 6 bases; bases with no gene match: 8. CDR1 and CDR2 from the germline V gene are MNHEY and SVGAGI. The CDR3 is made up of 14 amino acids. CDR3 region: CASSLTTGAYGYTF. CDR3 sequence (DNA): TGTGCCAGCAGCCTTACTACAGGGGCCTATGGCTACACCTTC.

The genes are TRBV15 and TRBJ2-3; D is uncertain. This CDR3 has 15 residues. The germline V and J ends were trimmed by 1 base and 3 bases, with 11 bases remaining between them. In germline, CDR1 is LNHNV, CDR2 YYDKDF (reference sequence). Here the CDR3 reads CATSRARRLTDTQYF. The CDR3 DNA reads as TGTGCCACCAGCAGAGCCCGACGATTAACAGATACGCAGTATTTT.

The genes are TRBV6-5 and TRBJ2-3; unclear D gene. V was clipped by 10 bases and J by 8 bases, with 16 bases between them. Germline lookup yields CDR1 MNHEY and CDR2 SVGAGI. CDR3 length equals 12 residues. The CDR3 DNA is TGTGCCACCTATCAGTCCCGCGGTACGCAGTATTTT. Its protein product is CATYQSRGTQYF.